This T cell receptor beta chain derives from a study of a mutant IDH1 vaccine in newly diagnosed glioma. Looked up from germline, CDR1 is MNHNY and CDR2 is SVGAGI (reference sequence). This CDR3 contains 12 residues. V was pared by 6 bases and J by 1 base, with 6 bases between. In this sample, this clone turned up a few times. Its antigen is still unknown. Documented time point: week 35, safety follow-up. Vaccination used 300 ug of mutant IDH1 20-mer peptide per dose, with topical imiquimod. Eight vaccine injections were given to patients in weeks 1, 3, 5, 7, 11, 15, 19 and 23. Donors' newly diagnosed IDH1-mutant WHO grade 3 or 4 astrocytomas lacked nuclear ATRX. TCRdb keeps only in-frame clones here, not all; method: immunoSEQ multiplex PCR. The sample records 43,000 or so clones, 85% to 95% being singletons.

J is TRBJ1-1 and V is TRBV6-6; D remains unclear. The material was PBMCs, obtained from a glioma patient whose treatment included an IDH1 peptide vaccine. The source is a man between 45 and 60 years old with glioma. The CDR3 loop is CASRHPNTEAFF. CDR3 nucleotide sequence: TGTGCCAGCAGACACCCGAACACTGAAGCTTTCTTT.